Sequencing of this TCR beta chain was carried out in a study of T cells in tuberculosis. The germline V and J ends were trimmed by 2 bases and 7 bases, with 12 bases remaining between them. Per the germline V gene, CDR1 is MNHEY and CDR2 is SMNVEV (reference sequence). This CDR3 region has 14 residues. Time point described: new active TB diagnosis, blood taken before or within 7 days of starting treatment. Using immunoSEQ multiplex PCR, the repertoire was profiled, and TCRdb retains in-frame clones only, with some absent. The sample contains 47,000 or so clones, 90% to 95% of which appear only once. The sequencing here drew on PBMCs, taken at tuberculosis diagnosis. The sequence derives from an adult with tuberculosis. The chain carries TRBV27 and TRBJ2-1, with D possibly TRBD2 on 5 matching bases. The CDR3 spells CASSLRFRENEQFF. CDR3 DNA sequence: TGTGCCAGCAGTTTAAGATTTCGGGAAAATGAGCAGTTCTTC.